These T cell receptor beta chains were read from a single sample in a study of Ad26.COV2.S vaccination and SARS-CoV-2 variants. Clones were sequenced by immunoSEQ multiplex PCR, and TCRdb holds only the in-frame ones, with some missing. The table has hundreds of thousands of clones, roughly 84% seen once. Sequenced here: peripheral blood, sampled in a trial of Ad26.COV2.S vaccine versus placebo. The source is a person between 18 and 60 years old who received the Ad26.COV2.S COVID-19 vaccine or a placebo. The CDR3 runs from the conserved cysteine through the conserved F or W. Only some rows state a clone size, as once, few, many or a class for expanded clones.

TRBV5-1,.,CASSETRKNTEAFF
TRBV5-4,.,CASSPDRRFTEAFF
TRBV5-8,.,CASSLMSRNTEAFF
TRBV12-5,once,CASTLVTGELFF
TRBV6-1,once,CASSEAAGQNGELFF
TRBV5-1,once,CASSPLDQETQYF
TRBV18,once,CASSPPPGERQPQHF
TRBV7-2,.,CASSLAGYRNTEAFF
TRBV7-2,.,CASSFKSGDTQYF
TRBV27,.,CASGGGYYGYTF
TRBV5-1,.,CASSGLPGNTEAFF
TRBV5-1,.,CASRSSDSGAWEQYF
TRBV3-1/TRBV3-2,.,CASSQQTYGYTF
TRBV4-1,.,CASSYWGSRSTNEKLFF
TRBV23-1,.,CASSHPGLAGGVTYNEQFF
TRBV27,.,CASSFAGGETQYF
TRBV14,.,CASSQDEQPIAKNIQYF
TRBV6-6,.,CASSYDGNTIYF
TRBV15,.,CATSRGGGSIADTQYF
TRBV19,.,CAKGGVNTEAFF
TRBV6-5,.,CASSYWDRGDYGYTF
TRBV7-9,.,CASSAPGQLNTEAFF
TRBV4-1,.,CASSQVKRVDNEQFF
TRBV13,.,CASSSPDRTIQGLGGMNTEAFF
TRBV5-1,.,CASSLGPDLLGYTF
TRBV9,.,CASSGGGDFAYEQYF
TRBV3-1/TRBV3-2,.,CASSQEVYGALHF
TRBV6-5,.,CASSWGLAPDTQYF
TRBV7-9,few,CASTLGNTEAFF
TRBV28,.,CASSFRATDTQYF
TRBV6-5,.,CASRHPGSGFYEQYF
TRBV4-1,.,CASSQERGFYEQYF
TRBV5-5,.,CASSLLLGAGYEQYF
TRBV4-1,.,CASSQDQGQLNQPQHF
TRBV4-3,once,CASSQWTGTTEAFF
TRBV29-1,.,CSADRGSDTQYF
TRBV2,.,CASQHLDRPQAFF
TRBV5-4,once,CAGSSGGTDTQYF
TRBV7-9,.,CASSSPDRQETQYF
TRBV2,.,CASSQDYRGPNGYTF
TRBV11-1,few,CASRPTGVHGYTF
TRBV4-2,.,CASSQQQGWGTEAFF
TRBV5-4,once,CASSLRGNNEQFF
TRBV2,.,CASSEWGQSDGTQYF
TRBV11-2,.,CASSLVRGPYEQYF
TRBV15,.,CATSLDTNTEAFF
TRBV25-1,.,CASSSPGWTEAFF
TRBV12-5,.,CASGSLPLQSAVGTDTQYF
TRBV14,.,CASSQPGQGRSYNEQFF
TRBV9,.,CASSVEGLAGYSYNEQFF
TRBV10-3,.,CAISESTSGDLDTQYF
TRBV30,once,CAWRSVGMNTEAFF
TRBV5-1,.,CASSLTSNQPQHF
TRBV7-7,.,CASSPFVGSGNTIYF
TRBV19,.,CASSMISYTQYF